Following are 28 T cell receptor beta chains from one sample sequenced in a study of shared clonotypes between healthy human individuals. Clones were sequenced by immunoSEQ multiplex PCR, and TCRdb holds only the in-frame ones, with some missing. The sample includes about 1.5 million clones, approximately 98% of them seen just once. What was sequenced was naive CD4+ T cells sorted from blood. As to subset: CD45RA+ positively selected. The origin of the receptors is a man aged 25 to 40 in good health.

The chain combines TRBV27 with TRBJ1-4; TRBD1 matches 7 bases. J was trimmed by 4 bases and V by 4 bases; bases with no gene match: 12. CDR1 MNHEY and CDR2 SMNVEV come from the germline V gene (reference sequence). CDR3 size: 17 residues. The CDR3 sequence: CASSSGDEGAYNEKLFF. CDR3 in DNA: TGTGCCAGCAGTTCGGGGGACGAGGGGGCCTATAATGAAAAACTGTTTTTT.

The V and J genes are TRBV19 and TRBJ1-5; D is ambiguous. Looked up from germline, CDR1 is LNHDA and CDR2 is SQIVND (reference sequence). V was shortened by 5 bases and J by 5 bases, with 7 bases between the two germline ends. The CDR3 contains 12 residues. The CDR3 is CASSGLDQPQHF. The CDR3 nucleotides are TGTGCCAGTAGTGGGCTGGATCAGCCCCAGCATTTT.

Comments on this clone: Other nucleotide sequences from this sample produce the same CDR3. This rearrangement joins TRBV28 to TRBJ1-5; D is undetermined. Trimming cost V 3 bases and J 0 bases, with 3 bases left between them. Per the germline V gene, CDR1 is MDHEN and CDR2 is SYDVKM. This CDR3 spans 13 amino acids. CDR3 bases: TGTGCCAGCAGTTTCGATAGCAATCAGCCCCAGCATTTT. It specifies CASSFDSNQPQHF.

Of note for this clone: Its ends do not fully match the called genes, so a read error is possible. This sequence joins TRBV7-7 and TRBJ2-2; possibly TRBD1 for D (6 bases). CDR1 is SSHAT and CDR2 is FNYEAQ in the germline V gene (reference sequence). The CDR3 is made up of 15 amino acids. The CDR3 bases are TGTGCTAGCAGCTACGGACAGCTGAACACCGGGGAGCTGTTTTTT. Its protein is CASSYGQLNTGELFF.

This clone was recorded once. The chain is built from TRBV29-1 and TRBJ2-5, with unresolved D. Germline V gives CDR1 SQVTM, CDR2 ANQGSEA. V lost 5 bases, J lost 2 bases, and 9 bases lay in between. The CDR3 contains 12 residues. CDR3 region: CSVYYTQETQYF. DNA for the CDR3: TGCAGCGTTTACTACACACAAGAGACCCAGTACTTC.

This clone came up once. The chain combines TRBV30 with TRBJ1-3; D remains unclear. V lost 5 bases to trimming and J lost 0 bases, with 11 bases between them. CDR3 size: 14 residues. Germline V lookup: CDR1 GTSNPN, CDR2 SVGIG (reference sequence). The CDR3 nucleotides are TGTGCCTGGCTTTGCCATAGCTCTGGAAACACCATATATTTT. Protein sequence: CAWLCHSSGNTIYF.

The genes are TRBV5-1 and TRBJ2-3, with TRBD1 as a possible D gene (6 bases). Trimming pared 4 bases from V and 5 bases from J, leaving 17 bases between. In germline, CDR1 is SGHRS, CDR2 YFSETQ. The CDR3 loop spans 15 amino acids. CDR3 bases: TGCGCCAGCAGCCTAACACCAGGGGCGAAAGATACGCAGTATTTT. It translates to CASSLTPGAKDTQYF.

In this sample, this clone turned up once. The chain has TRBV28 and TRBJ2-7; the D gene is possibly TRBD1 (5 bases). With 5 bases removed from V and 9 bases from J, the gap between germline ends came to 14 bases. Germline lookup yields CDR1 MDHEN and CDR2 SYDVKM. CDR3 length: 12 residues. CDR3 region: CASSTGQARQYF. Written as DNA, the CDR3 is TGTGCCAGCAGTACCGGACAAGCTCGGCAGTACTTC.

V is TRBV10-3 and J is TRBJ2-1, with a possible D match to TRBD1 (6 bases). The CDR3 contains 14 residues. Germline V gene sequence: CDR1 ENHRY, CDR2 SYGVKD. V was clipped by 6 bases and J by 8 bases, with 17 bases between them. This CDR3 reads CAIRSLDSVHEQFF. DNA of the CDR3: TGTGCCATCAGATCTCTGGACAGTGTCCATGAGCAGTTCTTC.

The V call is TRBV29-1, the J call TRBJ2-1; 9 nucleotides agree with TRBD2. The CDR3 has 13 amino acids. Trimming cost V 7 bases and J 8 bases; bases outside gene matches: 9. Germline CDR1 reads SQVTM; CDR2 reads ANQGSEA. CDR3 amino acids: CSGKAGGLDEQFF. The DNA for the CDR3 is TGCAGCGGAAAGGCGGGAGGGCTCGATGAGCAGTTCTTC.

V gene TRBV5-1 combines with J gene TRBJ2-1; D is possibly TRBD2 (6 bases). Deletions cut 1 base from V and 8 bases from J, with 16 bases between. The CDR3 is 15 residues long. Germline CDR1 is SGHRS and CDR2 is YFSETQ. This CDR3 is CASSLSRGAKDEQFF. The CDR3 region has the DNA TGCGCCAGCAGCTTGTCGCGCGGGGCCAAGGATGAGCAGTTCTTC.

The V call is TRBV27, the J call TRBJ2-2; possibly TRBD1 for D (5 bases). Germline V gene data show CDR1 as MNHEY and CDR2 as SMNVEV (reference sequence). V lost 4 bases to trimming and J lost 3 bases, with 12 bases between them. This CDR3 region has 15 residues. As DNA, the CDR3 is TGTGCCAGCAGTTCATACCTCAGGGACACCGGGGAGCTGTTTTTT. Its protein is CASSSYLRDTGELFF.

The CDR3 region is CASNVGGYQETQYF. CDR3 nucleotide sequence: TGCGCCAGCAACGTCGGGGGTTACCAAGAGACCCAGTACTTC. The chain carries TRBV5-1 and TRBJ2-5, with a possible D match to TRBD2 (6 bases). CDR1 and CDR2 from the germline V gene are SGHRS and YFSETQ. Trimming cost V 6 bases and J 0 bases, with 12 bases left between them. The CDR3 contains 14 residues.

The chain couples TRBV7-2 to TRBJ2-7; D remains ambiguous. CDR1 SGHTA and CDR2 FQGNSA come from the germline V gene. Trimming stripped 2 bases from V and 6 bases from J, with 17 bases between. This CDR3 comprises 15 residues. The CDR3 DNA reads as TGTGCCAGCAGCTTATTGTTTCTTCGGCTGCCCGAGCAGTACTTC. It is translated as CASSLLFLRLPEQYF.

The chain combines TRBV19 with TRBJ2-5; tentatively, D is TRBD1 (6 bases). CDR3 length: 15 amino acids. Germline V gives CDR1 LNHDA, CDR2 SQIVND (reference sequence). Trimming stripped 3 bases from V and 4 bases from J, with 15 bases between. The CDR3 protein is CASSMGIVRGETQYF. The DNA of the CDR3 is TGTGCCAGTAGTATGGGTATTGTCAGGGGAGAGACCCAGTACTTC.

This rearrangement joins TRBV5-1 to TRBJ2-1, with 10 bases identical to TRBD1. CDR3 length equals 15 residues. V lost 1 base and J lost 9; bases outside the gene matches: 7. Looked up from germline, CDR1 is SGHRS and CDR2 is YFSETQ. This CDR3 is CASSLTRDRGFEQFF. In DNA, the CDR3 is TGCGCCAGCAGCTTGACCCGGGACAGGGGTTTTGAGCAGTTCTTC.

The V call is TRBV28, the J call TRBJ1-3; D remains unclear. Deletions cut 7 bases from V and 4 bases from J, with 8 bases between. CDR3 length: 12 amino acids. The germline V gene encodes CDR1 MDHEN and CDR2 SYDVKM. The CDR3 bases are TGTGCCAGCATGTCAAGGGGAAACACCATATATTTT. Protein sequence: CASMSRGNTIYF.

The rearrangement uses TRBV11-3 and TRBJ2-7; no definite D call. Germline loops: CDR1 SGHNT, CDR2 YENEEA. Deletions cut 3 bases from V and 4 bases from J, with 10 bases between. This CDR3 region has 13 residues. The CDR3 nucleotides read TGTGCCAGCAGCTTCACAGCCGGGTACGAGCAGTACTTC. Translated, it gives CASSFTAGYEQYF.

The CDR3 here is CASSTSWGQSTQYF. CDR3 nucleotide sequence: TGTGCCAGCAGTACCTCGTGGGGCCAGTCTACGCAGTATTTT. The chain uses TRBV27 and TRBJ2-3; TRBD1 might be the D (5 bases). The CDR3 extends over 14 amino acids. Germline V gene sequence: CDR1 MNHEY, CDR2 SMNVEV (reference sequence). The V gene lost 5 bases and the J gene lost 8 bases, with 17 bases spanning the gap.

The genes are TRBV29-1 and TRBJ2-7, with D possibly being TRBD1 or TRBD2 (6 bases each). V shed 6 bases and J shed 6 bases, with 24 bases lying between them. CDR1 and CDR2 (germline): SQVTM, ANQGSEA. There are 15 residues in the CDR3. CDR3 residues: CSVRRGRAETGEQYF. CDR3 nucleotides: TGCAGCGTGCGACGGGGGAGAGCAGAGACAGGCGAGCAGTACTTC.

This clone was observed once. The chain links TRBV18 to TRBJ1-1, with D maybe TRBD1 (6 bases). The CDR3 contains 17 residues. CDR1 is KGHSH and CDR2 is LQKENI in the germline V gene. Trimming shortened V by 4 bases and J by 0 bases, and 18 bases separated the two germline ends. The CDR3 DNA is TGTGCCAGCTCACTAGACAGGCCAGGCGTGATGAACACTGAAGCTTTCTTT. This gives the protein CASSLDRPGVMNTEAFF.

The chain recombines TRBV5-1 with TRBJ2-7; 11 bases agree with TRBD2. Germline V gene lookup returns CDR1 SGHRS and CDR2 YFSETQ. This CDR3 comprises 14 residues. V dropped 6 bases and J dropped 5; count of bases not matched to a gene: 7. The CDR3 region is CASMVLAGGDEQYF. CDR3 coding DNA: TGCGCCAGCATGGTCCTAGCGGGAGGAGACGAGCAGTACTTC.

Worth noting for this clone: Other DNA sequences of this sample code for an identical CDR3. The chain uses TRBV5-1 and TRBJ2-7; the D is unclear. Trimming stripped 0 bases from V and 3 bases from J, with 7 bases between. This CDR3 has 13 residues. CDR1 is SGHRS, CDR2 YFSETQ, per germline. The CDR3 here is CASSLELNYEQYF. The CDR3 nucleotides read TGCGCCAGCAGCTTGGAACTCAACTACGAGCAGTACTTC.

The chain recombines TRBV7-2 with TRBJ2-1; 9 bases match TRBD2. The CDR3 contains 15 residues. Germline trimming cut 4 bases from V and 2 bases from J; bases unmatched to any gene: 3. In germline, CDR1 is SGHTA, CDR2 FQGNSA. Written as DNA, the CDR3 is TGTGCCAGCAGCTCCATAGCGGGAGCCTACAATGAGCAGTTCTTC. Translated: CASSSIAGAYNEQFF.

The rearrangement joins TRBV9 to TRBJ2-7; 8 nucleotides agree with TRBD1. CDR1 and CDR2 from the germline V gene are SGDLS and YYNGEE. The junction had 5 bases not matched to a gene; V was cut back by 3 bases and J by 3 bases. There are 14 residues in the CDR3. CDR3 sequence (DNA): TGTGCCAGCAGCGGACGACAGGGGAGCTACGAGCAGTACTTC. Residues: CASSGRQGSYEQYF.

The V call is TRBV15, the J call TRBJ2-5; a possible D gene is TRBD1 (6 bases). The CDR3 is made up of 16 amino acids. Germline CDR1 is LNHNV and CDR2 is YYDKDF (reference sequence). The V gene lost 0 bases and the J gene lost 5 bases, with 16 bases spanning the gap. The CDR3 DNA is TGTGCCACCAGCAGAGATTTCGGCAGGGGTGGGGAGACCCAGTACTTC. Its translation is CATSRDFGRGGETQYF.

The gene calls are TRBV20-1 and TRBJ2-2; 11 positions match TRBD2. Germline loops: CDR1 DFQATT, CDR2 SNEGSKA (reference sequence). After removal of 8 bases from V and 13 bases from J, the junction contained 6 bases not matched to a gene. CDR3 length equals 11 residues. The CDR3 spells CSLTSGSGLFF. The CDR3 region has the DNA TGCAGTTTAACTAGCGGGAGCGGGCTGTTTTTT.

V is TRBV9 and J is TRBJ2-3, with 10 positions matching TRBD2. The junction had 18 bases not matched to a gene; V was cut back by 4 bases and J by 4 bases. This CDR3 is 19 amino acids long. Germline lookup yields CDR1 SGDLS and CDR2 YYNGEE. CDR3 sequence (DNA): TGTGCCAGCAGCACCGGGTTCGTCGCTAGCGGGAGCTTCGCAGATACGCAGTATTTT. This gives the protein CASSTGFVASGSFADTQYF.